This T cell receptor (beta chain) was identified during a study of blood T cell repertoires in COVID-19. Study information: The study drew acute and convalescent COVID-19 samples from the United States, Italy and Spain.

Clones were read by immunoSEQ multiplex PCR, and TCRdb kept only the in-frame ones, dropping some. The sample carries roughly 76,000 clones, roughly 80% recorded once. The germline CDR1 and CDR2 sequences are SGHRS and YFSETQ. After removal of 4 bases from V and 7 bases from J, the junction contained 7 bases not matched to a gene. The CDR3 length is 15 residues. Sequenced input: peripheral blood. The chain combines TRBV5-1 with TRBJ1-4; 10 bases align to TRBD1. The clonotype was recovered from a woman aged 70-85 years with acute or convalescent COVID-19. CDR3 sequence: CASSRSGTGAEKLFF. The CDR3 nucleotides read TGCGCCAGCAGCCGTTCCGGGACAGGGGCTGAAAAACTGTTTTTT. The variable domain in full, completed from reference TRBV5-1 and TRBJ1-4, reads KAGVTQTPRYLIKTRGQQVTLSCSPISGHRSVSWYQQTPGQGLQFLFEYFSETQRNKGNFPGRFSGRQFSNSRSEMNVSTLELGDSALYLCASSRSGTGAEKLFFGSGTQLSVL.